Many counts were recorded for the clone carrying this T cell receptor beta chain. Its antigen is unidentified. Beta-chain TCR CDR3 regions were amplified from RNA transcripts. Following a first-round RT-PCR that used HTBI primers, a second-round multiplex PCR was carried out. TCRdb redid the calling of the multiplex PCR reads with MiXCR, one entry per CDR3 protein. This sample carries more than 300,000 distinct CDR3 sequences, approximately 18% of them seen once, and the ten largest clones take 2.4%. The sample belongs to a study of Graves' ophthalmopathy and Graves' hyperthyroidism. For the study at large: Investigators collected peripheral blood at initial diagnosis, before any treatment was given.

Study-level findings and limits: Detection in blood was also observed for most expanded thyroid clonotypes above 0.001 frequency.

Each hyperthyroidism patient was newly diagnosed, with under 2 months' duration, and aged 18 to 65. The PBMCs originated from roughly 10 ml of fresh peripheral blood. The CDR3 consists of 14 residues. In germline, CDR1 is MNHEY, CDR2 SMNVEV (reference sequence). Trimming stripped 3 bases from V and 5 bases from J, with 13 bases between. The TCR was taken from an adult woman with stable Graves' hyperthyroidism. The chain recombines TRBV27 with TRBJ1-1; perhaps TRBD1 as D (6 bases). The material sequenced was peripheral blood. CDR3 sequence reads: CASSFTTGGTEAFF. In DNA form, the CDR3 reads TGTGCCAGCAGTTTCACGACAGGTGGGACTGAAGCTTTCTTT.